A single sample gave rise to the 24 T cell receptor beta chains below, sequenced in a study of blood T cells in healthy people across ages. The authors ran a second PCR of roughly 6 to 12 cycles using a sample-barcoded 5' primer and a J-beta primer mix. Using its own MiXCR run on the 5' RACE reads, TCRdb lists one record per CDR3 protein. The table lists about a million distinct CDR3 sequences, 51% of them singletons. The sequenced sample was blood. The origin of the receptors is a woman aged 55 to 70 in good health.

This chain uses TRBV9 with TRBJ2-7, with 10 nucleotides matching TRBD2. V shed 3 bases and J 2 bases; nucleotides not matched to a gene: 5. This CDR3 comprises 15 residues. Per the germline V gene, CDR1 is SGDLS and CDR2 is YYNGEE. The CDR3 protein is CASSARTSGPYEQYF. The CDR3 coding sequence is TGTGCCAGCAGCGCAAGGACTAGCGGACCCTACGAGCAGTACTTC.

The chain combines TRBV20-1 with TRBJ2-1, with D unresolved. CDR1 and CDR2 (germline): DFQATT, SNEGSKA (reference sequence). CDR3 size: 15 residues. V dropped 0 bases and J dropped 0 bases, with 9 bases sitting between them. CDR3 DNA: TGCAGTGCTAGAGATCCACAGAGCTCCTACAATGAGCAGTTCTTC. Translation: CSARDPQSSYNEQFF.

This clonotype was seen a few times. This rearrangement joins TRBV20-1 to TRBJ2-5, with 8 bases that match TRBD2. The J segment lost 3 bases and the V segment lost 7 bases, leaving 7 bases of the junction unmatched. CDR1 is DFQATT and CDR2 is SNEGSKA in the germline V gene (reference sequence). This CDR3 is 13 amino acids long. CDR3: CSGTGGPEETQYF. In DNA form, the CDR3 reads TGCAGTGGGACGGGAGGGCCGGAAGAGACCCAGTACTTC.

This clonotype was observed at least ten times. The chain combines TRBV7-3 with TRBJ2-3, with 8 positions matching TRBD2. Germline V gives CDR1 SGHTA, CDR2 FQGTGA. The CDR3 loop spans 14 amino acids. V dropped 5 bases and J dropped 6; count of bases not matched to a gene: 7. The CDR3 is CASSRASGSDTQYF. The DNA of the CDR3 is TGTGCCAGCAGCCGGGCTAGCGGGTCGGATACGCAGTATTTT. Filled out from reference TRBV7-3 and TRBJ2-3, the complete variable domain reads GAGVSQTPSNKVTEKGKYVELRCDPISGHTALYWYRQSLGQGPEFLIYFQGTGAADDSGLPNDRFFAVRPEGSVSTLKIQRTERGDSAVYLCASSRASGSDTQYFGPGTRLTVL.

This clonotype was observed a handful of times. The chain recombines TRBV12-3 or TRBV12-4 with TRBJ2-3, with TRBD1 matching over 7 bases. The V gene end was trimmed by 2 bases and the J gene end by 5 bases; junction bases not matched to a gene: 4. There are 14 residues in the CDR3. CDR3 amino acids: CASSLKGAGDTQYF. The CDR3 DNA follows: TGTGCCAGCAGTTTAAAGGGGGCTGGAGATACGCAGTATTTT.

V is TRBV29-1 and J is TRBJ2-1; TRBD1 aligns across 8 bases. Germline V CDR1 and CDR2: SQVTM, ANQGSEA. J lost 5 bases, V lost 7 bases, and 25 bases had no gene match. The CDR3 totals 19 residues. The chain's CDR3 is CSAIFDASSGTGTHNEQFF. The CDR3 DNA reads TGCAGCGCCATCTTCGACGCATCCTCCGGGACAGGTACCCACAATGAGCAGTTCTTC.

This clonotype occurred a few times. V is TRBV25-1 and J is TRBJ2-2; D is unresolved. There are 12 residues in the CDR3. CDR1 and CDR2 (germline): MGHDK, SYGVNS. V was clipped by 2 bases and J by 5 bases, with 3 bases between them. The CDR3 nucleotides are TGTGCCAGCAGTGAAAATACCGGGGAGCTGTTTTTT. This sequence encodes CASSENTGELFF.

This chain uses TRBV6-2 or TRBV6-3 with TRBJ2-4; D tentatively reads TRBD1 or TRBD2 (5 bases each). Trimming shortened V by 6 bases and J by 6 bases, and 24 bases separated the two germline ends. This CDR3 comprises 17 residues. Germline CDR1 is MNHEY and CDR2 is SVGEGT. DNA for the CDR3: TGTGCCAGCAGCACTTCCCTCTGGGACGCGGGCGGAAACATTCAGTACTTC. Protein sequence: CASSTSLWDAGGNIQYF.

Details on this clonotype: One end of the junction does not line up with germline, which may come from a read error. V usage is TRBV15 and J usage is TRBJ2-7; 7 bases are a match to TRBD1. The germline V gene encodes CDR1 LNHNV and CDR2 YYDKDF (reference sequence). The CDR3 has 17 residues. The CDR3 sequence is CTTSRDPRQGLTYEQYF. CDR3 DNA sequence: TGTACCACCAGCAGAGATCCCCGACAGGGCCTCACCTACGAGCAGTACTTC.

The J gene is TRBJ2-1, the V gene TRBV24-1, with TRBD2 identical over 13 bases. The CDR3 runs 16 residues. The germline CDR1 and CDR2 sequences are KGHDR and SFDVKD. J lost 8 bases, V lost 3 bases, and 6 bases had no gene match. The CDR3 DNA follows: TGTGCCACCAGTGATCCCGGGACTAGCGGGATCGATGAGCAGTTCTTC. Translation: CATSDPGTSGIDEQFF.

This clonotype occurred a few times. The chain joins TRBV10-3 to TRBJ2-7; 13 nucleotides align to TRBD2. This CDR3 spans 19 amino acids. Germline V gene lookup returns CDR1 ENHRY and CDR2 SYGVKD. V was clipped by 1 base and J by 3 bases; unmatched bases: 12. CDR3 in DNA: TGTGCCATCAGTGAGTTGGGACTAGCGGGAACGGGAACTAACTACGAGCAGTACTTC. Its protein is CAISELGLAGTGTNYEQYF.

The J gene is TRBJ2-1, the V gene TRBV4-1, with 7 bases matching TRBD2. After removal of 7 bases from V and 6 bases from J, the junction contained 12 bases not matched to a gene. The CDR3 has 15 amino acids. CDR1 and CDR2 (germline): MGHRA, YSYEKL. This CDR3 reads CASTLSPAGCNEQFF. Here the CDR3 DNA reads TGCGCCAGCACCCTGTCCCCAGCGGGGTGCAATGAGCAGTTCTTC.

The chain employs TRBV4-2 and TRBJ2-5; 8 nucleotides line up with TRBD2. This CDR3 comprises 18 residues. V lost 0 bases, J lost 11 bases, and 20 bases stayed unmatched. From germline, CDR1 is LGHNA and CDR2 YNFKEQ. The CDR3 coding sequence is TGTGCCAGCAGCCAAGATCCCCATAGCGGGATGCTTGGCAATGAGCAGTACTTC. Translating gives CASSQDPHSGMLGNEQYF.

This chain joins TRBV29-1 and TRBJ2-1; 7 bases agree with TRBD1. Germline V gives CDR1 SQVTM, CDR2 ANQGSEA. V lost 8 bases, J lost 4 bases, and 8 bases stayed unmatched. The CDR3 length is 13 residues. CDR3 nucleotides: TGCAGCACCGGACAGGACCATTACAATGAGCAGTTCTTC. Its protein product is CSTGQDHYNEQFF.

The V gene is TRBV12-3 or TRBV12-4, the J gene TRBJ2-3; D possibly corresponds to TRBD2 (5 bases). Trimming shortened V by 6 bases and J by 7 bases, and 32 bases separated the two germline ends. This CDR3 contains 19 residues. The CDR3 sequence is CASSTRTKGTERSMNTQYF. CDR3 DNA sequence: TGTGCCAGCAGCACTCGTACCAAGGGAACCGAGCGGTCCATGAATACGCAGTATTTT.

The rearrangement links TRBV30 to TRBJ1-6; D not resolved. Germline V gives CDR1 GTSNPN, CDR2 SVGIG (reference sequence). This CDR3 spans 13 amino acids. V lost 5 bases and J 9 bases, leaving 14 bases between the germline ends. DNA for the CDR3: TGTGCCTGGGCGGCCTCCGAGACTTCACCCCTCCACTTT. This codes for CAWAASETSPLHF. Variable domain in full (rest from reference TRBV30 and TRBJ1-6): SQTIHQWPATLVQPVGSPLSLECTVEGTSNPNLYWYRQAAGRGLQLLFYSVGIGQISSEVPQNLSASRPQDRQFILSSKKLLLSDSGFYLCAWAASETSPLHFGNGTRLTVT.

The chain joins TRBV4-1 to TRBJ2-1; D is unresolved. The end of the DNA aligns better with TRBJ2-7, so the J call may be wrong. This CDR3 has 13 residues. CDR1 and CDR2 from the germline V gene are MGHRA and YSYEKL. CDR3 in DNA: TGCGCCAGCAGCCAAAGGACCCAGGATGAGCAGTACTTC. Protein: CASSQRTQDEQYF.

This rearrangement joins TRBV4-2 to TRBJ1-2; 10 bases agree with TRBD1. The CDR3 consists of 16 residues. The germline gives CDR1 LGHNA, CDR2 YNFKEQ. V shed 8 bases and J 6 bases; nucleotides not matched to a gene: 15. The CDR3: CASLLSAGQGMNGYTF. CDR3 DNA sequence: TGTGCCAGCTTACTCTCGGCGGGACAGGGGATGAATGGCTACACCTTC.

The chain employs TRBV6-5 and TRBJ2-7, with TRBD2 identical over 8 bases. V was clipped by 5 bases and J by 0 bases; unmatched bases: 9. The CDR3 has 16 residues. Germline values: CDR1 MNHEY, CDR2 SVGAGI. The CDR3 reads CASSLTWSGSSYEQYF. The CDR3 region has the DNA TGTGCCAGCAGTCTAACCTGGAGCGGGAGCTCCTACGAGCAGTACTTC.

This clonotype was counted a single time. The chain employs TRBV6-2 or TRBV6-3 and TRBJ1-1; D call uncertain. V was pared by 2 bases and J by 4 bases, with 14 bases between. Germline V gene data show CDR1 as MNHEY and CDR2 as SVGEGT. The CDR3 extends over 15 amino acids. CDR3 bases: TGTGCCAGCAGTTACGCCGGGATCCTTACCACTGAAGCTTTCTTT. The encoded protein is CASSYAGILTTEAFF.

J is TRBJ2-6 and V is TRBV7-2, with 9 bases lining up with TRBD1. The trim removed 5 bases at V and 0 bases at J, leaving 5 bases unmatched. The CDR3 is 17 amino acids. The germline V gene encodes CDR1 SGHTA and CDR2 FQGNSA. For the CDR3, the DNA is TGTGCCAGCAGCGAAACGGGACAGGGCTCTGGGGCCAACGTCCTGACTTTC. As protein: CASSETGQGSGANVLTF.

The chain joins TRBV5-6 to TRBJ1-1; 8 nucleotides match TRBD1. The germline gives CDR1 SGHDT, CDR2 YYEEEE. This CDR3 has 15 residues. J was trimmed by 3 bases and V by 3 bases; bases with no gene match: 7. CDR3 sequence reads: CASSSGQGRYTEAFF. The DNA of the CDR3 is TGTGCCAGCAGCTCTGGACAGGGCCGATACACTGAAGCTTTCTTT.

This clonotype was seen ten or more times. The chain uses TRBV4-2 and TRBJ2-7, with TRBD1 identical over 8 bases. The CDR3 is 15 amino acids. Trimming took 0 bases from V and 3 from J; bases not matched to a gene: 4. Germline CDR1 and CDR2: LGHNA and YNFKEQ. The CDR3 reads CASSQEWTGNYEQYF. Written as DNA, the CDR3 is TGTGCCAGCAGCCAAGAGTGGACAGGGAACTACGAGCAGTACTTC.

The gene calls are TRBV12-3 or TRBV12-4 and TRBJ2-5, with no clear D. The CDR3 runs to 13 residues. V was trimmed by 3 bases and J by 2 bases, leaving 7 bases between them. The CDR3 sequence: CASSLWRQETQYF. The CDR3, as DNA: TGTGCCAGCAGTTTGTGGCGGCAAGAGACCCAGTACTTC.